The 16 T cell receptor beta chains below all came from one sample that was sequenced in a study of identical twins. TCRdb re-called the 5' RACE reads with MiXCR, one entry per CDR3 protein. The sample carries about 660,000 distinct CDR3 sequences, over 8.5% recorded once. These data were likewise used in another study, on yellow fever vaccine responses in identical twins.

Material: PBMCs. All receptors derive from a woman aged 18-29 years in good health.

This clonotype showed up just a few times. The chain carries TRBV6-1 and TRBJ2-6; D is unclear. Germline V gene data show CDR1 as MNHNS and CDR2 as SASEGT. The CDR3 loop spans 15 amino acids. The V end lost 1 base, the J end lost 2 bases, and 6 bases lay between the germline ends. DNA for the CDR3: TGTGCCAGCAGTGAAGGGGTAGCTGGGGCCAACGTCCTGACTTTC. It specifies CASSEGVAGANVLTF.

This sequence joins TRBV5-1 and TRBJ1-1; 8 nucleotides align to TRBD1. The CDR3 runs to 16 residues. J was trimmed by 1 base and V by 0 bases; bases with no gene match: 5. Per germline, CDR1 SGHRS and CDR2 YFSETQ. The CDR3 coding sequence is TGCGCCAGCAGCTTGGTGGACAGGGTCGGGAACACTGAAGCTTTCTTT. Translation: CASSLVDRVGNTEAFF.

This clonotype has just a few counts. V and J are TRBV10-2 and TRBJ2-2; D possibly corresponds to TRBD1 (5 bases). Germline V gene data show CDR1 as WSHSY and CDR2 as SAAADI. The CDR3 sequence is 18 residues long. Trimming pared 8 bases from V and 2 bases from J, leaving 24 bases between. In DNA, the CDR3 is TGCGCCAGCCGAGGAATGGCCAGGGCAATTACTAACACCGGGGAGCTGTTTTTT. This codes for CASRGMARAITNTGELFF.

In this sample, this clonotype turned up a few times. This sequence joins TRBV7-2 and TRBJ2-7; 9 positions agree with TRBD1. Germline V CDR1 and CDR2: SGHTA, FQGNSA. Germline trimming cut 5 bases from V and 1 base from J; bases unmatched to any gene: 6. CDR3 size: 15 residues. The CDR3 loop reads CASSLRDRDSYEQYF. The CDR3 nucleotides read TGTGCCAGCAGCCTCCGGGACAGGGATTCCTACGAGCAGTACTTC.

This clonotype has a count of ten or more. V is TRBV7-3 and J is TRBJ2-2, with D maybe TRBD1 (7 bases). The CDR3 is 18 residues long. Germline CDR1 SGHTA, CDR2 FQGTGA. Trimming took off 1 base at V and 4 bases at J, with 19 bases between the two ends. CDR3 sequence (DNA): TGTGCCAGCAGCTTAAGCTCCGCGAGGGGGCGGGGCACCGGGGAGCTGTTTTTT. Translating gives CASSLSSARGRGTGELFF.

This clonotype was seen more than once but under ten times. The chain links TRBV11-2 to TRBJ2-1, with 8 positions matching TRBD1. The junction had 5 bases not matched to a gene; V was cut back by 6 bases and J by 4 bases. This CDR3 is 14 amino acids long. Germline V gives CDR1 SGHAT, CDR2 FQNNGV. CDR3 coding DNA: TGTGCCAGCAGTGCGGACAGGGAATACAATGAGCAGTTCTTC. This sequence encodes CASSADREYNEQFF.

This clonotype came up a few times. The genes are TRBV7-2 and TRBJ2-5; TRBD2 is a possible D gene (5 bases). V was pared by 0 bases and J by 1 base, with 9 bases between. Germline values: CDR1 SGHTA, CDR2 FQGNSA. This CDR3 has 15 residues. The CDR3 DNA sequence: TGTGCCAGCAGCTTAGCGAGGGCCCTCCAAGAGACCCAGTACTTC. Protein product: CASSLARALQETQYF. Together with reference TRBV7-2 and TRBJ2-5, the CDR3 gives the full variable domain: GAGVSQSPSNKVTEKGKDVELRCDPISGHTALYWYRQSLGQGLEFLIYFQGNSAPDKSGLPSDRFSAERTGGSVSTLTIQRTQQEDSAVYLCASSLARALQETQYFGPGTRLLVL.

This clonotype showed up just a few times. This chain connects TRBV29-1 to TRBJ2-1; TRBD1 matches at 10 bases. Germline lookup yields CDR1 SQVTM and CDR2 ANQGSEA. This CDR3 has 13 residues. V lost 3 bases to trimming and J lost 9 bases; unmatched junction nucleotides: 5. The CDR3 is CSVDRQGAGEQFF. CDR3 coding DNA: TGCAGCGTTGATAGACAGGGGGCAGGTGAGCAGTTCTTC.

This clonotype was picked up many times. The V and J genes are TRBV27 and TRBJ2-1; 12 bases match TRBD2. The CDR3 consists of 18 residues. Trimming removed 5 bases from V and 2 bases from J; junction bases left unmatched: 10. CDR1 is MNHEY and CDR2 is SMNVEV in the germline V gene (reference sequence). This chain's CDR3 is CASSTPTSGRQPYNEQFF. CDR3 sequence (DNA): TGTGCCAGCAGTACCCCGACTAGCGGGAGACAGCCCTACAATGAGCAGTTCTTC.

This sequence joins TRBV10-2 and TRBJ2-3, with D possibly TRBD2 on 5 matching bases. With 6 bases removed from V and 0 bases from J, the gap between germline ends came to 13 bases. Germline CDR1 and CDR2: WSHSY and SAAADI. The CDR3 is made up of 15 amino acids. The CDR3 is CASRPNPGSTDTQYF. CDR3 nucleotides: TGCGCCAGCAGACCTAACCCGGGGAGCACAGATACGCAGTATTTT.

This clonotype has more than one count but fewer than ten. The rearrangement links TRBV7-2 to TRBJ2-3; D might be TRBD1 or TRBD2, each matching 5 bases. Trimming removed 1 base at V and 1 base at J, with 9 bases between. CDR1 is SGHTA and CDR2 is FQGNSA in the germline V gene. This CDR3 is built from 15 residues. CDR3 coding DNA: TGTGCCAGCAGCTTAGTGGGGGTTGGCACAGATACGCAGTATTTT. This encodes CASSLVGVGTDTQYF.

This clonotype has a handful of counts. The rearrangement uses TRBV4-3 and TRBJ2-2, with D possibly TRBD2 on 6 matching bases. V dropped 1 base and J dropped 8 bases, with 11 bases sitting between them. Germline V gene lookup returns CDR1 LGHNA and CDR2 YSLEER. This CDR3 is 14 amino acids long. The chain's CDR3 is CASSQVGAGGELFF. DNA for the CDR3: TGCGCCAGCAGCCAAGTCGGGGCGGGGGGGGAGCTGTTTTTT.

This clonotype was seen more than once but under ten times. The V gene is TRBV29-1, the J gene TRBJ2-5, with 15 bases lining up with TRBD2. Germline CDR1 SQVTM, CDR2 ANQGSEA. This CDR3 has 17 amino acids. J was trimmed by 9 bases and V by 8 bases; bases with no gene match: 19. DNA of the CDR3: TGCAGCTTTCAGGAAGGGACTAGCGGGAGGTACAACTTGGCCCAGTACTTC. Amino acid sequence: CSFQEGTSGRYNLAQYF.

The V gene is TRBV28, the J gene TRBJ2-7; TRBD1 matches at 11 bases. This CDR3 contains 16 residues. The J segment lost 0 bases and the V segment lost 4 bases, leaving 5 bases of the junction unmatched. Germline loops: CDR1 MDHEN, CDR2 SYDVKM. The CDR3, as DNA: TGTGCCAGCAGTTCATCCGGGACAGGGGGCTCCTACGAGCAGTACTTC. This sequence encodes CASSSSGTGGSYEQYF.

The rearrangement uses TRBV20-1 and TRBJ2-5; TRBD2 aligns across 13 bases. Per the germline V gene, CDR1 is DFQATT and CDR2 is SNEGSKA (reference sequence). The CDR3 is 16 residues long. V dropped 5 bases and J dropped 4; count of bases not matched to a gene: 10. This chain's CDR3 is CSASTGLAGKGETQYF. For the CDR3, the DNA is TGCAGTGCTTCCACGGGACTAGCGGGAAAGGGAGAGACCCAGTACTTC.

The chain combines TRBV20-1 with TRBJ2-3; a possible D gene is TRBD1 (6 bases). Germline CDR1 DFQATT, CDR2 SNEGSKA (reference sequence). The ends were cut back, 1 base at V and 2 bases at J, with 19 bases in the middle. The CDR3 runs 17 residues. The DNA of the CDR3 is TGCAGTGCTAGAGCGGCAGGGGCAGGGACAATCACAGATACGCAGTATTTT. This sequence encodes CSARAAGAGTITDTQYF.